The sequence of this T cell receptor (beta chain) was determined in a study of shared clonotypes between healthy human individuals. Overall study results and limits: Even with large depth, rarefaction showed that sorted-subset sequencing was incomplete. Represented diversity, genetic and exposure-history alike, was limited by few donors.

V lost 3 bases and J 3 bases, leaving 12 bases between the germline ends. Per germline, CDR1 SNHLY and CDR2 FYNNEI. This CDR3 is built from 15 residues. On this clone: Its cognate antigen is unknown.

Splitting of each subset's genomic DNA was done evenly across several immunoSEQ plates. Assay: immunoSEQ multiplex PCR; the TCRdb copy retains only in-frame clones and omits some. The profile shows 1.6 million or so clones, 98% of them singletons. The clonotype was recovered from a young man in good health. Sequencing was performed on naive CD4+ T cells sorted from blood. Sample subset: CD45RA+ positively selected. The chain is built from TRBV2 and TRBJ1-5; a possible D gene is TRBD1 (5 bases). CDR3 DNA sequence: TGTGCCAGCAGTGATGAGGGACGTATCAATCAGCCCCAGCATTTT. This sequence encodes CASSDEGRINQPQHF.